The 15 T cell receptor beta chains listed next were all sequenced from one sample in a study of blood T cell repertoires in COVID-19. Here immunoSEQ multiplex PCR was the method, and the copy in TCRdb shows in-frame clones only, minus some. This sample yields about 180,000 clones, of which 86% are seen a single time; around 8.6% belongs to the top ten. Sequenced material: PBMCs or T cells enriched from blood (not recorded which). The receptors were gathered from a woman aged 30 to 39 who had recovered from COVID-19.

This CDR3 reads CASKGTSGYNEQFF. The CDR3, as DNA: TGTGCCAGCAAGGGGACTAGCGGTTACAATGAGCAGTTCTTC. The rearrangement links TRBV28 to TRBJ2-1, with 11 bases lining up with TRBD2. Germline loops: CDR1 MDHEN, CDR2 SYDVKM. CDR3 size: 14 residues. J lost 4 bases, V lost 7 bases, and 3 bases had no gene match. Supplemented by reference TRBV28 and TRBJ2-1, the full variable domain reads DVKVTQSSRYLVKRTGEKVFLECVQDMDHENMFWYRQDPGLGLRLIYFSYDVKMKEKGDIPEGYSVSREKKERFSLILESASTNQTSMYLCASKGTSGYNEQFFGPGTRLTVL.

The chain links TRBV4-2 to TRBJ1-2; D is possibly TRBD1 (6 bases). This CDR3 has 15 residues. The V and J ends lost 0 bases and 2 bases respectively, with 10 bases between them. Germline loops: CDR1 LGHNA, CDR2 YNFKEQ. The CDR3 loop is CASSQEATGNYGYTF. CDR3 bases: TGTGCCAGCAGCCAAGAAGCGACAGGAAACTATGGCTACACCTTC.

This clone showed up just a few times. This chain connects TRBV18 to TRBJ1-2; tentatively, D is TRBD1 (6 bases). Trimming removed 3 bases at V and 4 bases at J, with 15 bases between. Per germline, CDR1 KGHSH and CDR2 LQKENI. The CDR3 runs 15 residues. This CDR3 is CASSPGTLRGYGYTF. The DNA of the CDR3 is TGTGCCAGCTCACCCGGGACACTACGAGGCTATGGCTACACCTTC.

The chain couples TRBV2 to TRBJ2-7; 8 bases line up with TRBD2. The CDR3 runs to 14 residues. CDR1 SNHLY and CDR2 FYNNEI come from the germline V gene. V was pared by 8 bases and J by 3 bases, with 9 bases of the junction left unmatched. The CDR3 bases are TGTGCCAGCGGGAGAGGACTAGCTCGCTACGAGCAGTACTTC. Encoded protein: CASGRGLARYEQYF.

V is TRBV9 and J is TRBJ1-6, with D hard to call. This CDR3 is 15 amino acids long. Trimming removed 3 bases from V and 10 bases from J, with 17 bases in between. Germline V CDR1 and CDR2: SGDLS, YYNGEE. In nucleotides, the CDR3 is TGTGCCAGCAGCGCTCGTGGATCCGCGGGCTCACCCCTCCACTTT. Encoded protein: CASSARGSAGSPLHF.

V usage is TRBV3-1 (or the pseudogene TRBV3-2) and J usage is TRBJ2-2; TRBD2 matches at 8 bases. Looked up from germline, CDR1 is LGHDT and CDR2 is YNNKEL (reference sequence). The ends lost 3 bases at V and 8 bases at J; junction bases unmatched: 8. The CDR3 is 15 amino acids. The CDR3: CASSHGLAAGGELFF. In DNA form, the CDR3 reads TGTGCCAGCAGCCACGGACTAGCCGCGGGGGGGGAGCTGTTTTTT.

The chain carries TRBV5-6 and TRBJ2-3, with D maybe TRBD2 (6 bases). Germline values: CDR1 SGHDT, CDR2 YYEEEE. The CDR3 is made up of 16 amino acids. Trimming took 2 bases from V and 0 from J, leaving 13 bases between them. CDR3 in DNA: TGTGCCAGCAGCTTTAGCGGTTCAACTAGCACAGATACGCAGTATTTT. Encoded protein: CASSFSGSTSTDTQYF. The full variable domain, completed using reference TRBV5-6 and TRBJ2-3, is DAGVTQSPTHLIKTRGQQVTLRCSPKSGHDTVSWYQQALGQGPQFIFQYYEEEERQRGNFPDRFSGHQFPNYSSELNVNALLLGDSALYLCASSFSGSTSTDTQYFGPGTRLTVL.

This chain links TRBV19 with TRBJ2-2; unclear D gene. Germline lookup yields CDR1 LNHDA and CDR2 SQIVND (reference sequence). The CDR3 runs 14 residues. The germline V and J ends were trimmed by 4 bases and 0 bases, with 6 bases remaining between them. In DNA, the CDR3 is TGTGCCAGTAGTAGTCAGACGAACACCGGGGAGCTGTTTTTT. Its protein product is CASSSQTNTGELFF.

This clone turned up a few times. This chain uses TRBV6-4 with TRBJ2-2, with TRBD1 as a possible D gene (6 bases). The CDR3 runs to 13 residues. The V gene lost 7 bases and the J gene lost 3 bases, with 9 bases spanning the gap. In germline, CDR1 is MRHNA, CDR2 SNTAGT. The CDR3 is CASTAGDTGELFF. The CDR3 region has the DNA TGTGCCAGCACAGCAGGGGACACCGGGGAGCTGTTTTTT.

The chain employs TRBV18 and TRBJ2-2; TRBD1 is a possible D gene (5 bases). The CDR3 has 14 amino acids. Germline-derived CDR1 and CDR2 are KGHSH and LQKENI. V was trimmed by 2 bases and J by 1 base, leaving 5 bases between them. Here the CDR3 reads CASSPGQNTGELFF. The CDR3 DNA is TGTGCCAGCTCACCAGGACAGAACACCGGGGAGCTGTTTTTT.

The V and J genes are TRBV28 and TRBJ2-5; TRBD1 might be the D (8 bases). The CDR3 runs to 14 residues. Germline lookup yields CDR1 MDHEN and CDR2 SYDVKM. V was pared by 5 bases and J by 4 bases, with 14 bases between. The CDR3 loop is CASSDRGGAETQYF. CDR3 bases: TGTGCCAGCAGTGACAGGGGAGGGGCAGAGACCCAGTACTTC.

CDR3 region: CASSISYQETQYF. CDR3 in DNA: TGTGCCAGCAGTATTTCGTACCAAGAGACCCAGTACTTC. The rearrangement uses TRBV6-6 and TRBJ2-5; D uncertain. Germline lookup yields CDR1 MNHNY and CDR2 SVGAGI (reference sequence). The CDR3 length is 13 residues. V was trimmed by 5 bases and J by 0 bases, leaving 7 bases between them.

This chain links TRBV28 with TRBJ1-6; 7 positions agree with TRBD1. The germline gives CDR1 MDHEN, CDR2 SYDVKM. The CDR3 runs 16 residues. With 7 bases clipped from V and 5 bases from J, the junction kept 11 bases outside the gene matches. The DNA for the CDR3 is TGTGCCAGCAAAGCCCCGGGACAGTGGAATAATTCACCCCTCCACTTT. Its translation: CASKAPGQWNNSPLHF.

The CDR3 DNA reads TGTGCCAGTAGTATAACGCTAGCGGGAGGGCATGAGCAGTTCTTC. This translates into CASSITLAGGHEQFF. The rearrangement joins TRBV19 to TRBJ2-1; 12 nucleotides agree with TRBD2. The CDR3 spans 15 residues. Germline V CDR1 and CDR2: LNHDA, SQIVND (reference sequence). V lost 2 bases and J lost 8; bases outside the gene matches: 4.

The CDR3 spells CASSESGANVLTF. In DNA, the CDR3 is TGTGCCAGCAGCGAGTCTGGGGCCAACGTCCTGACTTTC. This rearrangement joins TRBV5-6 to TRBJ2-6; D unresolved. In germline, CDR1 is SGHDT, CDR2 YYEEEE. The CDR3 contains 13 residues. V lost 4 bases, J lost 1 base, and 3 bases lay in between. Using reference TRBV5-6 and TRBJ2-6 for the parts outside the CDR3, the full variable domain is DAGVTQSPTHLIKTRGQQVTLRCSPKSGHDTVSWYQQALGQGPQFIFQYYEEEERQRGNFPDRFSGHQFPNYSSELNVNALLLGDSALYLCASSESGANVLTFGAGSRLTVL.